Shown below are 29 T cell receptor beta chains from a single sample sequenced in a study of T cells in women clearing cervical HPV infection. Only in-frame clones appear in the TCRdb table, and some are missing; sequencing was by immunoSEQ multiplex PCR. The sample table includes 35,000 to 45,000 clones. The sequenced material came from blood buffy coat. These receptors originate from a woman aged 18 to 75 with a cervical HPV16 infection that either progressed to CIN3+ or cleared (not recorded which).

As regards this clone: The sequence runs out 3 residues before the end of the CDR3; the remainder is reconstructed from the germline J gene. The J gene is TRBJ1-1, the V gene TRBV2; D is perhaps TRBD1 (5 bases). The CDR3 spans 13 residues. V was pared by 2 bases and J by 4 bases, with 8 bases between. Per germline, CDR1 SNHLY and CDR2 FYNNEI. The sequenced part of the CDR3 DNA is TGTGCCAGCAGTGAACAGGGAGGCACTGAA. It is translated as CASSEQGGTE. The whole CDR3 protein is CASSEQGGTEAFF.

Turning to this clone: The read comes to an end 3 residues before the CDR3 does, leaving the germline J gene to fill in the end. The chain links TRBV4-1 to TRBJ2-7; TRBD1 is a possible D gene (6 bases). The CDR3 is 15 residues long. V was clipped by 4 bases and J by 2 bases, with 15 bases between them. CDR1 MGHRA and CDR2 YSYEKL come from the germline V gene. CDR3 protein: CASSLKIGQTYEQYF. Incomplete CDR3 DNA: TGCGCCAGCAGCCTCAAAATCGGACAGACCTACGAG.

As to this clone: The read ends 3 residues before the CDR3 terminus; that terminus is restored from the germline J gene. This rearrangement joins TRBV4-2 to TRBJ2-1, with D tentatively TRBD1 (6 bases). CDR1 LGHNA and CDR2 YNFKEQ come from the germline V gene. The V and J ends lost 2 bases and 5 bases respectively, with 10 bases between them. The CDR3 runs to 14 residues. CDR3 region: CASSQLGTNNEQFF. The CDR3 bases that were read are TGTGCCAGCAGCCAACTCGGGACAAACAATGAG.

Points on this clone: The read halts 3 residues ahead of the CDR3 end, with the missing end drawn from the germline J gene. The rearrangement joins TRBV29-1 to TRBJ2-7; 12 bases fit TRBD2. Looked up from germline, CDR1 is SQVTM and CDR2 is ANQGSEA. The CDR3 is 15 amino acids. V was clipped by 4 bases and J by 6 bases; unmatched bases: 10. The CDR3 spells CSVGLLAGGPSEQYF. The part of the CDR3 DNA that was read is TGCAGCGTTGGGCTCCTAGCGGGAGGGCCCTCCGAG.

About this clone itself: The sequence runs out 3 residues before the end of the CDR3; the remainder is reconstructed from the germline J gene. The J gene is TRBJ2-2, the V gene TRBV24-1, with 9 bases lining up with TRBD1. V gave up 4 bases and J gave up 5 bases; unmatched junction bases: 7. Germline V lookup: CDR1 KGHDR, CDR2 SFDVKD. The CDR3 has 16 residues. The chain's CDR3 is CATSERTGDRTGELFF. CDR3 bases read: TGTGCCACCAGTGAAAGGACAGGGGACAGGACCGGGGAG.

Concerning this clone: The CDR3 extends 3 residues past the end of the read, so its final part is completed from the germline J gene. The V and J genes are TRBV10-3 and TRBJ2-7, with TRBD2 matching over 8 bases. The CDR3 runs 14 residues. Trimming removed 4 bases from V and 1 base from J; junction bases left unmatched: 3. The germline CDR1 and CDR2 sequences are ENHRY and SYGVKD. This CDR3 is CAISVTSGSYEQYF. The DNA read from the CDR3 is TGTGCCATCAGTGTAACTAGCGGATCCTACGAG.

As to this clone: The read falls 3 residues short of the CDR3 end, and the missing part is taken from the germline J gene. J is TRBJ2-3 and V is TRBV30, with D unresolved. The V gene's germline CDR1 is GTSNPN and CDR2 SVGIG (reference sequence). CDR3 length equals 11 residues. V lost 1 base to trimming and J lost 4 bases, with 3 bases between them. The sequenced CDR3 bases are TGTGCCTGGAGTGCCTCAGATACG. Translated, it gives CAWSASDT. The CDR3 as a whole reads CAWSASDTQYF.

As for this clone: The read gets to within 3 residues of the CDR3 end, and the germline J gene fills in the rest. The V gene is TRBV10-3, the J gene TRBJ2-7; D is undetermined. The germline CDR1 and CDR2 sequences are ENHRY and SYGVKD. The CDR3 loop spans 13 amino acids. V lost 2 bases, J lost 4 bases, and 9 bases lay in between. The part of the CDR3 DNA that was read is TGTGCCATCAGTGAGCCCCCGCGGTACGAG. Translation gives CAISEPPRYE. The whole CDR3 region reads CAISEPPRYEQYF.

Comment on this clone: The read ends 3 residues before the CDR3 terminus; that terminus is restored from the germline J gene. The V call is TRBV6-2 or TRBV6-3, the J call TRBJ2-3; 7 bases are shared with TRBD2. The germline V gene has CDR1 MNHEY and CDR2 SVGEGT. The CDR3 extends over 13 amino acids. Partial CDR3 DNA: TGTGCCACTGCGGGGGTTGGGAAAGAGACG. It yields the protein CATAGVGKET. The whole CDR3 is CATAGVGKETQYF.

CDR3: CASRGTASNEKLFF. The covered CDR3 bases are TGTGCCAGTAGAGGGACAGCGAGTAATGAAAAA. The chain uses TRBV19 and TRBJ1-4, with 7 bases matching TRBD1. The read ends 3 residues before the CDR3 terminus; that terminus is restored from the germline J gene. The CDR3 totals 14 residues. After removal of 6 bases from V and 4 bases from J, the junction contained 5 bases not matched to a gene. The germline CDR1 and CDR2 sequences are LNHDA and SQIVND (reference sequence). Variable domain in full (rest from reference TRBV19 and TRBJ1-4): DGGITQSPKYLFRKEGQNVTLSCEQNLNHDAMYWYRQDPGQGLRLIYYSQIVNDFQKGDIAEGYSVSREKKESFPLTVTSAQKNPTAFYLCASRGTASNEKLFFGSGTQLSVL.

For this clone: The sequenced fragment ends 3 residues before the CDR3 boundary, so the rest is inferred from the germline J gene. This chain joins TRBV23-1 and TRBJ2-3; D is unclear. TRBV23-1 is placed among ORFs of uncertain function. The CDR3 sequence is 16 residues long. Here the CDR3 reads CASSQSWHNTNQTQYF. The DNA read from the CDR3 is TGCGCCAGCAGTCAATCGTGGCACAATACAAATCAGACG.

About this clone: From the germline J gene comes the end of the CDR3, since the read stops 3 residues before it. This sequence joins TRBV7-8 and TRBJ1-5; D possibly corresponds to TRBD1 (5 bases). Deletions cut 5 bases from V and 6 bases from J, with 14 bases between. The CDR3 is made up of 14 amino acids. Germline-derived CDR1 and CDR2 are SGHVS and FQNEAQ. This chain's CDR3 is CASSRTEGRQPQHF. CDR3 DNA, as far as it was read: TGTGCCAGCAGCCGAACGGAGGGGCGTCAGCCC.

Notes on this clone: Sequencing ends 3 residues short of the CDR3 end; the germline J gene provides the rest. The chain uses TRBV2 and TRBJ2-1; TRBD2 matches 11 bases. The V gene's germline CDR1 is SNHLY and CDR2 FYNNEI. V trimming: 3 bases; J trimming: 7 bases; junction bases outside the gene matches: 5. This CDR3 contains 15 residues. CDR3 protein: CASSEGLAGGNEQFF. CDR3 DNA (partial): TGTGCCAGCAGTGAGGGTCTAGCGGGAGGTAATGAG.

As for this clone: The CDR3 end lies 3 residues beyond the end of the read and is filled in from the germline J gene. V is TRBV7-3 and J is TRBJ2-1, with 12 bases matching TRBD2. This CDR3 comprises 14 residues. Trimming at V came to 5 bases and at J to 6 bases, leaving 2 bases not matched to a gene. Germline V gene sequence: CDR1 SGHTA, CDR2 FQGTGA. The CDR3 spells CASSTGLAGNEQFF. The sequenced part of the CDR3 DNA is TGTGCCAGCAGCACGGGACTAGCGGGCAATGAG.

Points on this clone: The CDR3 end is not reached by the read, which stops 3 residues before it; the germline J gene fills it in. This sequence joins TRBV11-2 and TRBJ2-7, with no clear D. Looked up from germline, CDR1 is SGHAT and CDR2 is FQNNGV. The CDR3 loop spans 13 amino acids. V was pared by 6 bases and J by 5 bases, with 14 bases between. The CDR3 DNA, read in part, is TGTGCCAGCAGTCCAGCGCTTGGTAACGAG. This gives the protein CASSPALGNE. The whole CDR3 sequence reads CASSPALGNEQYF. The variable domain in full, with the rest retrieved from reference TRBV11-2 and TRBJ2-7, is EAGVAQSPRYKIIEKRQSVAFWCNPISGHATLYWYQQILGQGPKLLIQFQNNGVVDDSQLPKDRFSAERLKGVDSTLKIQPAKLEDSAVYLCASSPALGNEQYFGPGTRLTVT.

As concerns this clone: The CDR3 is cut off 3 residues early in the read; its end comes from the germline J gene. This rearrangement joins TRBV4-1 to TRBJ1-2; the D is unclear. The germline V gene has CDR1 MGHRA and CDR2 YSYEKL. The length of the CDR3 is 16 residues. CDR3 DNA, as far as it was read: TGCGCCAGCAGCCAAGAAGGGATTAGCGGAATAGAGACC. Its protein is CASSQEGISGIET. The CDR3 in full is CASSQEGISGIETYTF.

The sequenced CDR3 bases are TGCGCCAGCAGCCCCGGACAGCTACTGAACACTGAA. Translated, it gives CASSPGQLLNTE. The complete CDR3 reads CASSPGQLLNTEAFF. The V call is TRBV5-1, the J call TRBJ1-1; D is possibly TRBD1 (6 bases). The read ends 3 residues shy of where the CDR3 ends; the end is completed using the germline J gene. This CDR3 is 15 amino acids long. Trimming took off 4 bases at V and 0 bases at J, with 13 bases between the two ends. Looked up from germline, CDR1 is SGHRS and CDR2 is YFSETQ. The whole variable domain, remainder taken from reference TRBV5-1 and TRBJ1-1, is KAGVTQTPRYLIKTRGQQVTLSCSPISGHRSVSWYQQTPGQGLQFLFEYFSETQRNKGNFPGRFSGRQFSNSRSEMNVSTLELGDSALYLCASSPGQLLNTEAFFGQGTRLTVV.

To note about this clone: Read coverage stops 3 residues before the CDR3 terminus; the germline J gene supplies the remainder. The rearrangement links TRBV19 to TRBJ1-5, with D unclear. Germline V gene sequence: CDR1 LNHDA, CDR2 SQIVND (reference sequence). The CDR3 runs to 12 residues. The part of the CDR3 DNA that was read is TGTGCCAGTGGTACTAGCGGCCTACCC. It yields the protein CASGTSGLP. The whole CDR3 sequence reads CASGTSGLPQHF.

In regard to this clone: The read ends 3 residues before the CDR3 terminus; that terminus is restored from the germline J gene. V and J are TRBV20-1 and TRBJ2-5; perhaps TRBD1 as D (7 bases). CDR1 and CDR2 (germline): DFQATT, SNEGSKA (reference sequence). The CDR3 runs 13 residues. The ends were cut back, 5 bases at V and 2 bases at J, with 12 bases in the middle. CDR3 amino acids: CSALTGRQETQYF. CDR3 DNA, as far as it was read: TGCAGTGCTCTGACAGGGAGGCAAGAGACC.

The covered CDR3 bases are TGTGCCAGCAGTAAAGGGGCTAGCGGGTGGTACATT. Its translation: CASSKGASGWYI. The CDR3 as a whole reads CASSKGASGWYIQYF. The chain has TRBV2 and TRBJ2-4; TRBD2 matches 8 bases. With the read ending 3 residues before the CDR3 end, the germline J gene is used to fill in that end. V lost 5 bases, J lost 8 bases, and 11 bases stayed unmatched. Germline loops: CDR1 SNHLY, CDR2 FYNNEI. This CDR3 has 15 residues.

A note on this clone: The observed sequence ends 3 residues before the CDR3 terminus, with the missing tail filled in from the germline J gene. V is TRBV20-1 and J is TRBJ2-3, with 7 bases aligning to TRBD2. V shed 6 bases, J shed 6 bases, and the junction held 15 bases outside the gene matches. The CDR3 is 15 residues long. The germline V gene has CDR1 DFQATT and CDR2 SNEGSKA (reference sequence). CDR3: CSATWTRGARDTQYF. The part of the CDR3 DNA that was read is TGCAGTGCCACATGGACTAGAGGGGCCCGGGATACG.

Points on this clone: The missing CDR3 end, 3 residues past where the read stops, is filled in from the germline J gene. The rearrangement joins TRBV30 to TRBJ2-2; TRBD2 is a possible D gene (6 bases). V lost 4 bases to trimming and J lost 8 bases, with 11 bases between them. The CDR3 contains 12 residues. CDR1 is GTSNPN and CDR2 is SVGIG in the germline V gene (reference sequence). The sequenced CDR3 bases are TGTGCCTGGAATCCCGCGGGGGGGGAG. Translating gives CAWNPAGGE. From start to end, the CDR3 is CAWNPAGGELFF.

With respect to this clone: The read stops 3 residues short of the end of the CDR3; the missing end is completed from the germline J gene. The chain combines TRBV4-1 with TRBJ1-2; D might be TRBD1 (6 bases). This CDR3 has 15 amino acids. Deletions cut 3 bases from V and 4 bases from J, with 15 bases between. Germline V gene sequence: CDR1 MGHRA, CDR2 YSYEKL. The covered CDR3 bases are TGCGCCAGCAGCCAGCATAACAGGGTCGTCTATGGC. This gives the protein CASSQHNRVVYG. The CDR3 in its entirety is CASSQHNRVVYGYTF.

About this clone itself: The sequenced fragment ends 3 residues before the CDR3 boundary, so the rest is inferred from the germline J gene. This rearrangement joins TRBV30 to TRBJ1-6; D is ambiguous. The CDR3 contains 13 residues. V was cut by 7 bases and J by 6 bases, with 13 bases left in between. Germline CDR1 is GTSNPN and CDR2 is SVGIG (reference sequence). The DNA read from the CDR3 is TGTGCCTATACAGTTGGCGCTAATTCACCC. It yields the protein CAYTVGANSP. The entire CDR3 protein reads CAYTVGANSPLHF. The full variable domain, with the rest looked up from reference TRBV30 and TRBJ1-6, is SQTIHQWPATLVQPVGSPLSLECTVEGTSNPNLYWYRQAAGRGLQLLFYSVGIGQISSEVPQNLSASRPQDRQFILSSKKLLLSDSGFYLCAYTVGANSPLHFGNGTRLTVT.

On this clone itself: Read coverage stops 3 residues before the CDR3 terminus; the germline J gene supplies the remainder. The chain recombines TRBV25-1 with TRBJ1-1; 9 bases are shared with TRBD1. Trimming took 6 bases from V and 3 from J; bases not matched to a gene: 5. Germline loops: CDR1 MGHDK, CDR2 SYGVNS. CDR3 length: 14 residues. Partial CDR3 DNA: TGTGCCAGCAGCAACAGGGGGCTAGACACTGAA. It codes for CASSNRGLDTE. The whole CDR3 region reads CASSNRGLDTEAFF. The variable domain in full, with the rest retrieved from reference TRBV25-1 and TRBJ1-1, is EADIYQTPRYLVIGTGKKITLECSQTMGHDKMYWYQQDPGMELHLIHYSYGVNSTEKGDLSSESTVSRIRTEHFPLTLESARPSHTSQYLCASSNRGLDTEAFFGQGTRLTVV.

As concerns this clone: The CDR3 end is not reached by the read, which stops 3 residues before it; the germline J gene fills it in. This sequence joins TRBV15 and TRBJ1-2, with D possibly being TRBD1 (5 bases). Trimming took 0 bases from V and 3 from J, leaving 14 bases between them. CDR3 length: 16 amino acids. CDR1 LNHNV and CDR2 YYDKDF come from the germline V gene (reference sequence). The part of the CDR3 DNA that was read is TGTGCCACCAGCAGAGATCTTGAAGGGGTTGACTATGGC. It encodes CATSRDLEGVDYG. The complete CDR3 reads CATSRDLEGVDYGYTF.

CDR3 bases read: TGTGCCAGCAGCTTAGGGACAGGGGCTAATGAAAAA. This sequence encodes CASSLGTGANEK. The full CDR3 protein is CASSLGTGANEKLFF. This chain links TRBV7-9 with TRBJ1-4, with 9 bases matching TRBD1. The read ends 3 residues shy of where the CDR3 ends; the end is completed using the germline J gene. The CDR3 spans 15 residues. Germline lookup yields CDR1 SEHNR and CDR2 FQNEAQ (reference sequence). Trimming removed 1 base from V and 3 bases from J; junction bases left unmatched: 0.

On this clone itself: The CDR3 is cut off 3 residues early in the read; its end comes from the germline J gene. The V call is TRBV20-1, the J call TRBJ2-7, with 12 bases matching TRBD2. Germline values: CDR1 DFQATT, CDR2 SNEGSKA (reference sequence). After removal of 6 bases from V and 0 bases from J, the junction contained 12 bases not matched to a gene. CDR3 size: 17 residues. The part of the CDR3 DNA that was read is TGCAGTGCGCCCAGATCCGGACTAGCGGGGAACTCCTACGAG. Translating gives CSAPRSGLAGNSYE. The CDR3 in its entirety is CSAPRSGLAGNSYEQYF.

Concerning this clone: The CDR3 goes on 3 residues after the read ends, and that part is filled in from the germline J gene. The rearrangement joins TRBV18 to TRBJ1-1, with D unclear. With 2 bases removed from V and 0 bases from J, the gap between germline ends came to 10 bases. This CDR3 is built from 15 residues. Germline loops: CDR1 KGHSH, CDR2 LQKENI. The part of the CDR3 DNA that was read is TGTGCCAGCTCACCAATTGGTCAGTTGAACACTGAA. It is translated as CASSPIGQLNTE. The full CDR3 protein is CASSPIGQLNTEAFF.